The 26 T cell receptor beta chains below all came from one sample that was sequenced in a study of a mutant IDH1 vaccine in newly diagnosed glioma. Their cognate antigens are unknown. Time point meaning: week 5, during vaccination. All doses held 300 ug of mutant IDH1 20-mer peptide, with topical imiquimod. Assay: immunoSEQ multiplex PCR; the TCRdb copy retains only in-frame clones and omits some. Among 25,000 to 30,000 clones, more than 60% were seen once, and the ten largest hold roughly 7%. This sample comprised PBMCs, obtained from a glioma patient whose treatment included an IDH1 peptide vaccine. These receptors originate from a man in his forties with glioma. Some clones in this sample may be carry-over from other donors' samples.

V is TRBV6-1 and J is TRBJ2-1, with D hard to call. The CDR3 contains 12 residues. Trimming pared 3 bases from V and 5 bases from J, leaving 5 bases between. The germline CDR1 and CDR2 sequences are MNHNS and SASEGT. Written as DNA, the CDR3 is TGTGCCAGCAGTGACAGTGACAATGAGCAGTTCTTC. This encodes CASSDSDNEQFF.

The chain joins TRBV19 to TRBJ2-4; 11 bases match TRBD1. Germline V gene lookup returns CDR1 LNHDA and CDR2 SQIVND (reference sequence). V dropped 5 bases and J dropped 0; count of bases not matched to a gene: 15. The CDR3 spans 20 residues. CDR3: CASSGLDRGPRRLAKNIQYF. The CDR3 DNA sequence: TGTGCCAGTAGTGGTCTGGACAGGGGGCCCAGACGCTTAGCCAAAAACATTCAGTACTTC.

The sample holds a few counts of this clone. The chain recombines TRBV7-8 with TRBJ1-6; the match to TRBD1 covers 8 bases. Germline V gene lookup returns CDR1 SGHVS and CDR2 FQNEAQ. J gave up 7 bases and V 6 bases, and 5 bases lay outside the gene matches. There are 14 residues in the CDR3. The CDR3 sequence is CASRGQEYNSPLHF. CDR3 nucleotides: TGTGCCAGCAGGGGACAGGAGTACAATTCACCCCTCCACTTT.

The chain uses TRBV27 and TRBJ2-2; D gene uncertain. The germline V gene has CDR1 MNHEY and CDR2 SMNVEV (reference sequence). This CDR3 comprises 13 residues. V gave up 5 bases and J gave up 7 bases, with 11 bases separating them. CDR3 in amino acids: CASSLRTLGELFF. CDR3 DNA sequence: TGTGCCAGCAGTCTTCGTACCCTCGGGGAGCTGTTTTTT.

The rearrangement links TRBV7-9 to TRBJ2-7; D gene unclear. The CDR3 totals 12 residues. Germline V CDR1 and CDR2: SEHNR, FQNEAQ (reference sequence). V was trimmed by 3 bases and J by 3 bases, leaving 6 bases between them. DNA of the CDR3: TGTGCCAGCAGCTTTATGGGCTACGAGCAGTACTTC. Protein product: CASSFMGYEQYF. Variable domain in full (rest from reference TRBV7-9 and TRBJ2-7): DTGVSQNPRHKITKRGQNVTFRCDPISEHNRLYWYRQTLGQGPEFLTYFQNEAQLEKSRLLSDRFSAERPKGSFSTLEIQRTEQGDSAMYLCASSFMGYEQYFGPGTRLTVT.

This clone rates as medium-sized. The chain is built from TRBV4-2 and TRBJ1-2, with D unclear. The CDR3 sequence is 17 residues long. V lost 0 bases and J lost 2, with 16 bases in between. Germline CDR1 reads LGHNA; CDR2 reads YNFKEQ. The CDR3 nucleotides are TGTGCCAGCAGCCAAGATCGCTTGGGCCCGATAAACTATGGCTACACCTTC. This sequence encodes CASSQDRLGPINYGYTF.

The CDR3 region has the DNA TGCGCCAGCATCCAGGGTGGAAACACCATATATTTT. This translates into CASIQGGNTIYF. This sequence joins TRBV10-1 and TRBJ1-3; D is possibly TRBD1 (5 bases). Germline CDR1 and CDR2: WNHNN and SYGVQD (reference sequence). The CDR3 length is 12 residues. V was shortened by 7 bases and J by 3 bases, with 7 bases between the two germline ends.

The rearrangement uses TRBV30 and TRBJ1-5; TRBD1 aligns across 7 bases. Trimming cost V 3 bases and J 0 bases; bases outside gene matches: 5. CDR1 is GTSNPN and CDR2 is SVGIG in the germline V gene (reference sequence). The CDR3 runs to 15 residues. DNA for the CDR3: TGTGCCTGGAGCGAAGGACAGGTTAGCAATCAGCCCCAGCATTTT. This gives the protein CAWSEGQVSNQPQHF.

This clone was seen only a few times. This chain connects TRBV11-2 to TRBJ1-1; no clear D. V gave up 5 bases and J gave up 10 bases, with 17 bases separating them. The CDR3 extends over 13 amino acids. From germline, CDR1 is SGHAT and CDR2 FQNNGV. CDR3 nucleotide sequence: TGTGCCAGCAGCCACCCGACAAGTCTAAGAGCTTTCTTT. Its protein is CASSHPTSLRAFF.

The chain couples TRBV30 to TRBJ2-3; 7 bases map to TRBD2. J lost 6 bases, V lost 0 bases, and 6 bases had no gene match. Looked up from germline, CDR1 is GTSNPN and CDR2 is SVGIG (reference sequence). The CDR3 spans 14 residues. The CDR3 sequence: CAWSVLGRADTQYF. In nucleotides, the CDR3 is TGTGCCTGGAGTGTACTTGGGAGGGCTGATACGCAGTATTTT.

The chain combines TRBV2 with TRBJ1-5; 7 positions agree with TRBD1. In germline, CDR1 is SNHLY, CDR2 FYNNEI. This CDR3 has 16 residues. V was pared by 4 bases and J by 4 bases, with 10 bases of the junction left unmatched. CDR3 in amino acids: CASSGEGAGGNQPQHF. CDR3 bases: TGTGCCAGCAGTGGAGAAGGCGCAGGGGGTAATCAGCCCCAGCATTTT.

The J gene is TRBJ1-3, the V gene TRBV15; tentatively, D is TRBD1 (5 bases). Germline V CDR1 and CDR2: LNHNV, YYDKDF (reference sequence). V was pared by 0 bases and J by 2 bases, with 11 bases between. The CDR3 runs to 16 residues. The CDR3 loop is CATSRDSGIAGNTIYF. DNA of the CDR3: TGTGCCACCAGCAGAGATTCAGGGATTGCTGGAAACACCATATATTTT. The entire variable domain, with the rest obtained from reference TRBV15 and TRBJ1-3, is as follows: DAMVIQNPRYQVTQFGKPVTLSCSQTLNHNVMYWYQQKSSQAPKLLFHYYDKDFNNEADTPDNFQSRRPNTSFCFLDIRSPGLGDTAMYLCATSRDSGIAGNTIYFGEGSWLTVV.

This chain links TRBV28 with TRBJ1-1; unclear D gene. The CDR3 has 15 residues. CDR1 and CDR2 from the germline V gene are MDHEN and SYDVKM. The V end was cut by 3 bases, the J end by 12 bases, with 23 bases between. The CDR3 sequence is CASSLALQGPVRSFF. In nucleotides, the CDR3 is TGTGCCAGCAGTTTGGCCCTTCAAGGCCCCGTCCGGTCTTTCTTT.

This clone appeared a few times. The V gene is TRBV5-1, the J gene TRBJ1-2; 9 nucleotides line up with TRBD1. CDR1 and CDR2 from the germline V gene are SGHRS and YFSETQ. V lost 0 bases to trimming and J lost 5 bases; unmatched junction nucleotides: 5. The CDR3 sequence is 15 residues long. The CDR3 sequence is CASSLAGQGGYGYTF. The CDR3 bases are TGCGCCAGCAGCTTGGCGGGACAGGGAGGATATGGCTACACCTTC.

The rearrangement joins TRBV27 to TRBJ1-3; 7 bases are shared with TRBD1. V lost 4 bases and J lost 0; bases outside the gene matches: 0. This CDR3 spans 14 amino acids. Germline CDR1 and CDR2: MNHEY and SMNVEV (reference sequence). The CDR3 is CASSWTGSGNTIYF. Here the CDR3 DNA reads TGTGCCAGCAGTTGGACAGGCTCTGGAAACACCATATATTTT.

This clone was recorded once. The rearrangement links TRBV10-3 to TRBJ1-2; weak D call: TRBD1 (5 bases). The CDR3 spans 14 residues. Germline lookup yields CDR1 ENHRY and CDR2 SYGVKD. V was clipped by 4 bases and J by 7 bases, with 16 bases between them. CDR3 nucleotides: TGTGCCATCAGTGGGGCAGGGCAAGGAGGTGGCTACACCTTC. This gives the protein CAISGAGQGGGYTF.

The chain recombines TRBV15 with TRBJ1-5, with unresolved D. Between the trimmed V and J ends, which lost 0 bases and 2 bases, there was a span of 14 bases. This CDR3 is built from 17 residues. Germline-derived CDR1 and CDR2 are LNHNV and YYDKDF (reference sequence). The CDR3 loop reads CATSRDPAARGNQPQHF. CDR3 coding DNA: TGTGCCACCAGCAGAGATCCGGCAGCGCGGGGCAATCAGCCCCAGCATTTT.

The chain recombines TRBV5-1 with TRBJ1-2; tentatively, D is TRBD1 (5 bases). From germline, CDR1 is SGHRS and CDR2 YFSETQ. The CDR3 has 13 residues. Trimming cost V 0 bases and J 7 bases, with 10 bases left between them. DNA of the CDR3: TGCGCCAGCAGCTTGGACAGGTTTAGTGGCTACACCTTC. It translates to CASSLDRFSGYTF.

The chain carries TRBV30 and TRBJ1-5, with D maybe TRBD1 (5 bases). V was cut by 3 bases and J by 7 bases, with 19 bases left in between. The CDR3 runs 15 residues. Germline CDR1 is GTSNPN and CDR2 is SVGIG (reference sequence). The CDR3 protein is CAWSGGPQMDQPQHF. DNA of the CDR3: TGTGCCTGGAGCGGGGGACCCCAAATGGACCAGCCCCAGCATTTT.

The chain has TRBV6-5 and TRBJ1-1; 9 nucleotides agree with TRBD1. The length of the CDR3 is 15 residues. Germline CDR1 MNHEY, CDR2 SVGAGI. V was clipped by 5 bases and J by 4 bases; unmatched bases: 8. This CDR3 is CASSPRDREVTEAFF. CDR3 sequence (DNA): TGTGCCAGCAGTCCTCGGGACAGGGAGGTCACTGAAGCTTTCTTT.

The V gene is TRBV2, the J gene TRBJ2-5, with D tentatively TRBD1 (6 bases). The CDR3 loop spans 15 amino acids. Trimming took off 3 bases at V and 2 bases at J, with 13 bases between the two ends. Per germline, CDR1 SNHLY and CDR2 FYNNEI. Here the CDR3 reads CASSDTGGRQETQYF. The CDR3 DNA is TGTGCCAGCAGTGATACTGGGGGCCGTCAAGAGACCCAGTACTTC.

V is TRBV19 and J is TRBJ2-1; D remains ambiguous. The V gene's germline CDR1 is LNHDA and CDR2 SQIVND (reference sequence). The CDR3 is 15 amino acids. V was trimmed by 2 bases and J by 4 bases, leaving 12 bases between them. The CDR3, as DNA: TGTGCCAGTAGTATAAGCCTCTCTACTTACAATGAGCAGTTCTTC. Its translation: CASSISLSTYNEQFF.

The chain recombines TRBV27 with TRBJ1-1; D possibly corresponds to TRBD1 (5 bases). CDR1 is MNHEY, CDR2 SMNVEV, per germline (reference sequence). Trimming pared 2 bases from V and 1 base from J, leaving 11 bases between. There are 15 residues in the CDR3. CDR3 in DNA: TGTGCCAGCAGTTTAACCCCGACAGCGAACACTGAAGCTTTCTTT. Its protein product is CASSLTPTANTEAFF.

The rearrangement links TRBV5-4 to TRBJ1-1; D ambiguous. Trimming removed 5 bases at V and 8 bases at J, with 16 bases between. CDR1 is SGHNT, CDR2 YYREEE, per germline (reference sequence). The CDR3 has 13 residues. CDR3: CASRGTARTEAFF. CDR3 DNA: TGTGCCAGCAGGGGTACGGCCAGGACCGAAGCTTTCTTT.

V gene TRBV6-6 combines with J gene TRBJ2-7; D is uncertain. Looked up from germline, CDR1 is MNHNY and CDR2 is SVGAGI (reference sequence). V lost 8 bases to trimming and J lost 4 bases, with 15 bases between them. The CDR3 contains 13 residues. Here the CDR3 DNA reads TGTGCCAGCCAAGTAGGGAATTTGTACGAGCAGTACTTC. Protein product: CASQVGNLYEQYF.

This rearrangement joins TRBV19 to TRBJ1-5, with a possible D match to TRBD1 (6 bases). CDR3 length equals 14 residues. From germline, CDR1 is LNHDA and CDR2 SQIVND (reference sequence). V lost 4 bases to trimming and J lost 7 bases, with 14 bases between them. The CDR3 reads CASSRGGAEQPQHF. In nucleotides, the CDR3 is TGTGCCAGTAGTAGGGGGGGCGCGGAACAGCCCCAGCATTTT. Full variable domain (outside the CDR3, taken from reference TRBV19 and TRBJ1-5): DGGITQSPKYLFRKEGQNVTLSCEQNLNHDAMYWYRQDPGQGLRLIYYSQIVNDFQKGDIAEGYSVSREKKESFPLTVTSAQKNPTAFYLCASSRGGAEQPQHFGDGTRLSIL.